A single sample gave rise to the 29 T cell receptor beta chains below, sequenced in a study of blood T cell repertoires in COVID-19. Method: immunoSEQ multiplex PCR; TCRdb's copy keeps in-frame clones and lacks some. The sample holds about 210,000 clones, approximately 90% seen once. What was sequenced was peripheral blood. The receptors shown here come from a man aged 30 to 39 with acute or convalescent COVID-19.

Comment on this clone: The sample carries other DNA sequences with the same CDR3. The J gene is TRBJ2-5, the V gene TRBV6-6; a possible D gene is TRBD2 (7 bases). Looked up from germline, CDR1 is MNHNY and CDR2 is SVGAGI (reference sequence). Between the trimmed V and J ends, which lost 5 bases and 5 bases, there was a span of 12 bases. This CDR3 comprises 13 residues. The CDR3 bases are TGTGCCAGCAGTCGGGGGGCCGGGGAGACCCAGTACTTC. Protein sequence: CASSRGAGETQYF.

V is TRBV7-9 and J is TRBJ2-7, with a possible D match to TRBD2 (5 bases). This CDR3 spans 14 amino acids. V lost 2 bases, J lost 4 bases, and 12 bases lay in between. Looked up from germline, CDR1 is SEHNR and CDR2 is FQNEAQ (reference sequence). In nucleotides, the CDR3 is TGTGCCAGCAGCTTATTCGGGTCGGGATACGAGCAGTACTTC. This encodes CASSLFGSGYEQYF. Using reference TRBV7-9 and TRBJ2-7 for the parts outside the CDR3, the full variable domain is DTGVSQNPRHKITKRGQNVTFRCDPISEHNRLYWYRQTLGQGPEFLTYFQNEAQLEKSRLLSDRFSAERPKGSFSTLEIQRTEQGDSAMYLCASSLFGSGYEQYFGPGTRLTVT.

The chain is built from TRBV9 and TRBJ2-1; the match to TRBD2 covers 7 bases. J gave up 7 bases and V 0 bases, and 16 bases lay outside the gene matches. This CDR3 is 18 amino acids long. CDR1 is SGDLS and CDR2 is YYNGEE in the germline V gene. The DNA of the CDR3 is TGTGCCAGCAGCGTAGGGCAGGGCGCGGGAGAACATAGGAATGAGCAGTTCTTC. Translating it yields CASSVGQGAGEHRNEQFF. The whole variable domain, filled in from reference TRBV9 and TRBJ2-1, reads DSGVTQTPKHLITATGQRVTLRCSPRSGDLSVYWYQQSLDQGLQFLIQYYNGEERAKGNILERFSAQQFPDLHSELNLSSLELGDSALYFCASSVGQGAGEHRNEQFFGPGTRLTVL.

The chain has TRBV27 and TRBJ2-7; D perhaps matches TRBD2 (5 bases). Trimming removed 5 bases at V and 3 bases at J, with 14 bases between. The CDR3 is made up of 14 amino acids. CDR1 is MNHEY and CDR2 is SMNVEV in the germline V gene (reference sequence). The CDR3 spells CASSVRGSYYEQYF. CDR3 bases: TGTGCCAGCAGTGTCCGGGGATCTTACTACGAGCAGTACTTC.

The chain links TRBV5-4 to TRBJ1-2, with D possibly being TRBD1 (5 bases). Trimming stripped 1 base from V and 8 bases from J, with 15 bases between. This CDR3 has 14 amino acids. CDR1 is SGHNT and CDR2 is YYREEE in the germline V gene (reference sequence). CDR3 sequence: CASSLLQGIGGYTF. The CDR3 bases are TGTGCCAGCAGCTTGCTCCAGGGCATTGGGGGCTACACCTTC.

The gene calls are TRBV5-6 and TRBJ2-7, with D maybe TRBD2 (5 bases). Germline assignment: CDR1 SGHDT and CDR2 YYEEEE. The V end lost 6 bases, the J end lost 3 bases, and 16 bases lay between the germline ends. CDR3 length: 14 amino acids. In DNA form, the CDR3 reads TGTGCCAGCACCCCCCCCGGACTCTTCTACGAGCAGTACTTC. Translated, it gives CASTPPGLFYEQYF.

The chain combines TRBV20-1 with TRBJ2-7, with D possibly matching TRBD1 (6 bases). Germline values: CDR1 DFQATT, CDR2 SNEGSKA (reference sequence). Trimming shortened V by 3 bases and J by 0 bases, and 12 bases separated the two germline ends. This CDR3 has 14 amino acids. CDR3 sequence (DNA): TGCAGTGCTAGTCGGGACACGGGCTCCTACGAGCAGTACTTC. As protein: CSASRDTGSYEQYF.

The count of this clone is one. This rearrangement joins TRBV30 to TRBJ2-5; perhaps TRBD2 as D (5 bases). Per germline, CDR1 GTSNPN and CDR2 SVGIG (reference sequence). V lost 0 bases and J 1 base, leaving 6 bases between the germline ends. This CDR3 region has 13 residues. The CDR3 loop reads CAWSVDFQETQYF. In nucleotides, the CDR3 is TGTGCCTGGAGTGTGGACTTCCAAGAGACCCAGTACTTC.

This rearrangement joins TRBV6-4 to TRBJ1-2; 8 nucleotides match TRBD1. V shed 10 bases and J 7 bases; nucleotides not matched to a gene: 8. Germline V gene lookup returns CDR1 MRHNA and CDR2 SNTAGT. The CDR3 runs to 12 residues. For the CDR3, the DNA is TGTGCCACCAGAAGACAGGGGTGTGGCTACACCTTC. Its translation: CATRRQGCGYTF.

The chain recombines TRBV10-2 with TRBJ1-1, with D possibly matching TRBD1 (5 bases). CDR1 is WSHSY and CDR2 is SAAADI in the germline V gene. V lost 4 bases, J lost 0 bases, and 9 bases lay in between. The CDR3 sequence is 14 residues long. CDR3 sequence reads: CASSVGHLNTEAFF. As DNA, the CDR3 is TGCGCCAGCAGTGTAGGACACTTGAACACTGAAGCTTTCTTT.

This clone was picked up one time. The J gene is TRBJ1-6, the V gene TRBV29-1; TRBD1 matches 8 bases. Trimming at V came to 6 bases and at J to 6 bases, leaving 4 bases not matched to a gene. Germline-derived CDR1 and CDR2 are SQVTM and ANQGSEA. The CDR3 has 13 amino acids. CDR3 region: CSVRTGSNSPLHF. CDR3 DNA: TGCAGCGTCAGGACAGGGTCTAATTCACCCCTCCACTTT.

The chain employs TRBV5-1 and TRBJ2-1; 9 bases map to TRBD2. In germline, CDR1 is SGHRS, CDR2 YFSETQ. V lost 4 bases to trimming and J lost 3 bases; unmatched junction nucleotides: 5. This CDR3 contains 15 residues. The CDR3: CASSISGGGYNEQFF. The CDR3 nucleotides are TGCGCCAGCAGCATTAGCGGGGGAGGCTACAATGAGCAGTTCTTC. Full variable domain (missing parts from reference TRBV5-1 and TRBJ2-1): KAGVTQTPRYLIKTRGQQVTLSCSPISGHRSVSWYQQTPGQGLQFLFEYFSETQRNKGNFPGRFSGRQFSNSRSEMNVSTLELGDSALYLCASSISGGGYNEQFFGPGTRLTVL.

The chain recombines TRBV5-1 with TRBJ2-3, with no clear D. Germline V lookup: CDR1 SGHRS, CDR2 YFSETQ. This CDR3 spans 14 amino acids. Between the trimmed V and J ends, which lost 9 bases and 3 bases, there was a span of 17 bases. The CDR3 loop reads CATKRLGTTDTQYF. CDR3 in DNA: TGCGCCACGAAACGCCTAGGAACGACAGATACGCAGTATTTT.

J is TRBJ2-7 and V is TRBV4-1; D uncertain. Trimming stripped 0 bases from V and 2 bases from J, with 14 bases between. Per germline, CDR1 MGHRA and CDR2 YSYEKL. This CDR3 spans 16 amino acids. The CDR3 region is CASSQEFAVTTYEQYF. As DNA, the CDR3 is TGCGCCAGCAGCCAAGAGTTCGCGGTCACTACCTACGAGCAGTACTTC.

CDR3 loop: CASSSGQTDEQYF. CDR3 bases: TGTGCCAGCAGTTCGGGACAGACGGACGAGCAGTACTTC. The V call is TRBV7-9, the J call TRBJ2-7, with 7 nucleotides matching TRBD1. Germline CDR1 reads SEHNR; CDR2 reads FQNEAQ (reference sequence). V lost 6 bases to trimming and J lost 5 bases; unmatched junction nucleotides: 7. CDR3 length: 13 amino acids. The complete variable domain, with remaining parts taken from reference TRBV7-9 and TRBJ2-7, reads DTGVSQNPRHKITKRGQNVTFRCDPISEHNRLYWYRQTLGQGPEFLTYFQNEAQLEKSRLLSDRFSAERPKGSFSTLEIQRTEQGDSAMYLCASSSGQTDEQYFGPGTRLTVT.

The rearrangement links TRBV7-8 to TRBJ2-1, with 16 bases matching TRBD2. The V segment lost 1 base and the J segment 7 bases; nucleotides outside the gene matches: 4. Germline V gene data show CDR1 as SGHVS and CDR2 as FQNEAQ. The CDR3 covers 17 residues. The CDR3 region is CASSLEVGLAGGNEQFF. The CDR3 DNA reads TGTGCCAGCAGCTTAGAGGTGGGACTAGCGGGAGGGAATGAGCAGTTCTTC.

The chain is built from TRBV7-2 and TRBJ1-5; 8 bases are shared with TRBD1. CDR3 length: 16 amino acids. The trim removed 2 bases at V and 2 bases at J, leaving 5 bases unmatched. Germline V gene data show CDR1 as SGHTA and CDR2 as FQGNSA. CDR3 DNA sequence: TGTGCCAGCAGCTTACAATCACAGGGGGGCAATCAGCCCCAGCATTTT. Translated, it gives CASSLQSQGGNQPQHF.

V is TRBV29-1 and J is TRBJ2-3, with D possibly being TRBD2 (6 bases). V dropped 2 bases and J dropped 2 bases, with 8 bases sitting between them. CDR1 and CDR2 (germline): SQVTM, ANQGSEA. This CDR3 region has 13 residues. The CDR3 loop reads CSVETGATDTQYF. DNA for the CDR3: TGCAGCGTTGAAACGGGAGCCACAGATACGCAGTATTTT.

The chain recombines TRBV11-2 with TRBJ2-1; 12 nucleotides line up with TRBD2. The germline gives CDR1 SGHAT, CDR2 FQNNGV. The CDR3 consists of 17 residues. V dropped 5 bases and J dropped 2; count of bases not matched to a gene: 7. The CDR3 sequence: CASSGRTSGITYNEQFF. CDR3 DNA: TGTGCCAGCAGCGGGAGGACTAGCGGGATCACCTACAATGAGCAGTTCTTC.

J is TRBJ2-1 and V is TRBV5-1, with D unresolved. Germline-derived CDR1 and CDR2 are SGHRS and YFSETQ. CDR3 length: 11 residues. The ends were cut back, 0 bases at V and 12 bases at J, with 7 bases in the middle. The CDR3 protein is CASSLAERQFF. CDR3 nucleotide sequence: TGCGCCAGCAGCTTGGCCGAGAGGCAGTTCTTC.

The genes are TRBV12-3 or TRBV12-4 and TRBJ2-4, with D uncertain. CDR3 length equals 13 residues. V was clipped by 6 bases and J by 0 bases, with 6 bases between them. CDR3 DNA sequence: TGTGCCAGCAGATATTTAGCCAAAAACATTCAGTACTTC. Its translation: CASRYLAKNIQYF.

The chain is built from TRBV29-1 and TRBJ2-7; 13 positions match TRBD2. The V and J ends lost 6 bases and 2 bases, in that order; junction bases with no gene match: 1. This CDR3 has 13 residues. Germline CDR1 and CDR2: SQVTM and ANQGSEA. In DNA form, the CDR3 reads TGCAGCGTAGGACTAGCGGGAGCCTACGAGCAGTACTTC. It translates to CSVGLAGAYEQYF.

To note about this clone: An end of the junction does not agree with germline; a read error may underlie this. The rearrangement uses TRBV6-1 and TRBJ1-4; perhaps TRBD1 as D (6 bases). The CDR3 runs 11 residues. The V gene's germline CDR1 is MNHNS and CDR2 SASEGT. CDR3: CASSEADSRLF. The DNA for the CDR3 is TGTGCCAGCAGTGAGGCGGACAGTCGGCTTTTT.

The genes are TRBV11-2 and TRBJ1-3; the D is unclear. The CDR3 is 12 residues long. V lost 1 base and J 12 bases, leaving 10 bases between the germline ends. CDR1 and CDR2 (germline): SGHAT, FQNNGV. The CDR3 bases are TGTGCCAGCAGCTTAGGCCCGGAGGACATATATTTT. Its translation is CASSLGPEDIYF.

The CDR3 sequence is CASSGDRGIMRYTF. Here the CDR3 DNA reads TGTGCCAGTAGCGGGGACAGGGGGATTATGCGCTACACCTTC. The chain has TRBV19 and TRBJ1-2; 11 bases are a match to TRBD1. CDR3 length: 14 amino acids. V shed 6 bases, J shed 9 bases, and the junction held 9 bases outside the gene matches. The germline gives CDR1 LNHDA, CDR2 SQIVND (reference sequence).

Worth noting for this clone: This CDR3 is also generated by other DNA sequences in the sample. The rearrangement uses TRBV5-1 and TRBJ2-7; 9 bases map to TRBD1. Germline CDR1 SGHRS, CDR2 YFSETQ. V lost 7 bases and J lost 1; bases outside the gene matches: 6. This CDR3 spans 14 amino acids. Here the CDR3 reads CASSPGTGSYEQYF. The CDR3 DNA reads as TGCGCCAGCTCCCCCGGGACAGGGTCCTACGAGCAGTACTTC.

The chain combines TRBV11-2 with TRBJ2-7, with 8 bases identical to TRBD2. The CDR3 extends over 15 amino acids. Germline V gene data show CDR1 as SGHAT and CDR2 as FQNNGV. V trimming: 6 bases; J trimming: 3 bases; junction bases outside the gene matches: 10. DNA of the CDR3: TGTGCCAGCAGATTCACGGGAGGGCCTATCTACGAGCAGTACTTC. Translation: CASRFTGGPIYEQYF. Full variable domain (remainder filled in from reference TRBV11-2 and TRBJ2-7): EAGVAQSPRYKIIEKRQSVAFWCNPISGHATLYWYQQILGQGPKLLIQFQNNGVVDDSQLPKDRFSAERLKGVDSTLKIQPAKLEDSAVYLCASRFTGGPIYEQYFGPGTRLTVT.

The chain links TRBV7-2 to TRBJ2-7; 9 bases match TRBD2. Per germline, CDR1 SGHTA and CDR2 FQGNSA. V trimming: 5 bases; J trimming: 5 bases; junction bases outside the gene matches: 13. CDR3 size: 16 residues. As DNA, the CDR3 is TGTGCCAGCAGCCTCCACGCCTCGCTAGCGGGAAACGAGCAGTACTTC. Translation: CASSLHASLAGNEQYF.

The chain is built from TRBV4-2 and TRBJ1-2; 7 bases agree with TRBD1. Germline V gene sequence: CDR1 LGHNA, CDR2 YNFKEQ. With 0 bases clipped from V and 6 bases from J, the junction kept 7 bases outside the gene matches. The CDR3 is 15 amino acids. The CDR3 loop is CASSQDPAGGDGYTF. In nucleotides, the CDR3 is TGTGCCAGCAGCCAAGATCCCGCAGGGGGAGATGGCTACACCTTC.